This record looks at one T cell receptor beta chain sequence and its context. As yet, its antigen is unknown. Germline CDR1 MDHEN, CDR2 SYDVKM. The CDR3 runs 15 residues. The ends were cut back, 3 bases at V and 2 bases at J, with 13 bases in the middle. This table comes from immunoSEQ multiplex PCR, and its TCRdb copy is limited to in-frame clones, with some not included. Of roughly 70,000 clones listed, about nine tenths were seen once; the top ten hold just over 2%. This entry is derived from a study of OX40 agonist ivuxolimab in advanced cancers. Study-level information: At doses from 0.01 to 10 mg/kg, patients were given intravenous ivuxolimab every 2 weeks. Points from the study as a whole: Among the nonresponders, some also had low normalized T-cell clonal expansion. The study found among the lowest clonal expansion in partial responders at 0.1-3.0 mg/kg.

The TCR was taken from an adult with an advanced solid tumor such as melanoma, head and neck, liver or kidney cancer. The chain joins TRBV28 to TRBJ1-1, with D possibly being TRBD1 (6 bases). The specimen was CD4+ or CD8+ T cells sorted from blood, collected in a trial of the OX40 agonist ivuxolimab. The chain's CDR3 is CASSLSDRRNTEAFF. The CDR3 DNA reads TGTGCCAGCAGTTTGTCTGACAGGAGAAACACTGAAGCTTTCTTT.